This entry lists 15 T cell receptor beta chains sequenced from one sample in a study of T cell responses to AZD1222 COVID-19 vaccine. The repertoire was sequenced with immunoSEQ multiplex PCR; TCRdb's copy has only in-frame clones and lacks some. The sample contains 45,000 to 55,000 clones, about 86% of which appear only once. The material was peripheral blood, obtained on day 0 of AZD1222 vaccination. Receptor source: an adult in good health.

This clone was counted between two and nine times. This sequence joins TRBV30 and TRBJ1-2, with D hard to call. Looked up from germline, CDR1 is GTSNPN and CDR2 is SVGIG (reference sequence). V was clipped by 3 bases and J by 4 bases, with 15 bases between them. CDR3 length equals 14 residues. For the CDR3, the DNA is TGTGCCTGGAGGGCCAACGGGGTTGCCTATGGCTACACCTTC. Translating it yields CAWRANGVAYGYTF.

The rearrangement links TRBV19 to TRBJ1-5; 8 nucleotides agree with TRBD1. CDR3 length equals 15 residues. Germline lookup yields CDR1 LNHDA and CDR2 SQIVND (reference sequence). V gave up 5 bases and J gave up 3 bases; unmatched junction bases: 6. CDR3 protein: CASSPQGADNQPQHF. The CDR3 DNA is TGTGCCAGTAGTCCGCAGGGGGCGGACAATCAGCCCCAGCATTTT.

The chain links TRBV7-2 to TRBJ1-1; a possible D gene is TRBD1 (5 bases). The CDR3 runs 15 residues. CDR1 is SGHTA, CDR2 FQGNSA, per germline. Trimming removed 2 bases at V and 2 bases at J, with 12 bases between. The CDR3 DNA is TGTGCCAGCAGCTTAAGCAGGGTAATAAACACTGAAGCTTTCTTT. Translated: CASSLSRVINTEAFF.

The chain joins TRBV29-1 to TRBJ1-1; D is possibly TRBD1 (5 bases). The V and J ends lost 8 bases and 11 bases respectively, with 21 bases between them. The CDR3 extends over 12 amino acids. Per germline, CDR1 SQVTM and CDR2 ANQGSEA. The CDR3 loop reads CSTREGAGWAFF. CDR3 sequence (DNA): TGCAGCACCCGGGAAGGGGCTGGGTGGGCTTTCTTT.

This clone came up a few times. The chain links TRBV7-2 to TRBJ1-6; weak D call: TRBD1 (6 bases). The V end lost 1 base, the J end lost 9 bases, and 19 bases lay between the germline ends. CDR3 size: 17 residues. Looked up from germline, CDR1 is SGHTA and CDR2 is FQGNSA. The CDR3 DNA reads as TGTGCCAGCAGCTTAGTTCTACAGGGTGGGACGGGTTCACCCCTCCACTTT. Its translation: CASSLVLQGGTGSPLHF.

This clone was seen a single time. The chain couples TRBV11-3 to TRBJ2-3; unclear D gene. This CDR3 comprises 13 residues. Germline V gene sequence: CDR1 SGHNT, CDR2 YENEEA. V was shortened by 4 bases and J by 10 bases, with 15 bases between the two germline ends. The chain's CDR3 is CASSSLRDNPQYF. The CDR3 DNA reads TGTGCCAGCAGCTCCCTTAGGGATAACCCGCAGTATTTT.

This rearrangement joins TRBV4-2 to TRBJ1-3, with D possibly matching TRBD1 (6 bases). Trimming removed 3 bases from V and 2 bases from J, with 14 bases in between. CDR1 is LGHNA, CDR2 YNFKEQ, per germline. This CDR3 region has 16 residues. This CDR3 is CASSQEEGGTGNTIYF. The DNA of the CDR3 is TGTGCCAGCAGCCAGGAGGAGGGGGGGACTGGAAACACCATATATTTT.

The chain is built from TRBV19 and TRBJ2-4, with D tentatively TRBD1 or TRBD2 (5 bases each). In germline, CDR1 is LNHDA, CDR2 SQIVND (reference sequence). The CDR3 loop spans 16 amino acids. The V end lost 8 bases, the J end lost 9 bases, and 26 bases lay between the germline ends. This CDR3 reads CASRSGTGNIRGIQYF. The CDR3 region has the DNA TGTGCCAGTCGCTCCGGGACCGGGAATATCAGAGGCATTCAGTACTTC.

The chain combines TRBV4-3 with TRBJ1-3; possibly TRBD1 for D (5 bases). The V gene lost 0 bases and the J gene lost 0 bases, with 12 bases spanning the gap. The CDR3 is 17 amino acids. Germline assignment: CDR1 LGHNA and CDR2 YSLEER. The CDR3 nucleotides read TGCGCCAGCAGCCAAGATCTTCGGGGGTCCTCTGGAAACACCATATATTTT. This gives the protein CASSQDLRGSSGNTIYF.

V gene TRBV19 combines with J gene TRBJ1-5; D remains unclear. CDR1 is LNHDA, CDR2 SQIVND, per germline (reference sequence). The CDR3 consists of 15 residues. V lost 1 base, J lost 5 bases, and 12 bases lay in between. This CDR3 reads CASSIVQPPDQPQHF. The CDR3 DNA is TGTGCCAGTAGTATAGTACAGCCACCAGATCAGCCCCAGCATTTT.

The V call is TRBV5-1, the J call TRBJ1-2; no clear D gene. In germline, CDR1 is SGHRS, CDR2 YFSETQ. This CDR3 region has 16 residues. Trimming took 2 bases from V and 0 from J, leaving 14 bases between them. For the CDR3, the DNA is TGCGCCAGCAGCTTCCATACATACGAACCTAACTATGGCTACACCTTC. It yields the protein CASSFHTYEPNYGYTF.

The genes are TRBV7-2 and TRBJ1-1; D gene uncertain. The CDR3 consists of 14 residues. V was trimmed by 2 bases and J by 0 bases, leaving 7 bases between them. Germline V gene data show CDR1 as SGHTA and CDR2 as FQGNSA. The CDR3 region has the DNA TGTGCCAGCAGCTTAAATGCCCTGAACACTGAAGCTTTCTTT. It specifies CASSLNALNTEAFF.

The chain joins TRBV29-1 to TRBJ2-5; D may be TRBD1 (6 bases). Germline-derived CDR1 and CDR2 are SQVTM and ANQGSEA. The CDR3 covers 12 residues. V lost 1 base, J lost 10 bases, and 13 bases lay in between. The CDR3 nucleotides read TGCAGCGTTGAAGTTGGACAGTCAAGCCAGTACTTC. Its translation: CSVEVGQSSQYF.

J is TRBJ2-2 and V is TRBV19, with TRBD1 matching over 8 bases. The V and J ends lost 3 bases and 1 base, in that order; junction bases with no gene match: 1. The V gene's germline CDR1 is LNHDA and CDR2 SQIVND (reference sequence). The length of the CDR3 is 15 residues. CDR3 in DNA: TGTGCCAGTAGTATCGGGACAGGGAACACCGGGGAGCTGTTTTTT. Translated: CASSIGTGNTGELFF.

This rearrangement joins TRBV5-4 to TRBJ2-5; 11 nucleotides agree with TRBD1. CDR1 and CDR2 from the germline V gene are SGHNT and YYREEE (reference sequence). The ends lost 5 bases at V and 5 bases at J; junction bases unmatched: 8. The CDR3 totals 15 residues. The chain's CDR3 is CASSYGTGGRETQYF. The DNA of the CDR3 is TGTGCCAGCAGTTACGGGACAGGGGGAAGGGAGACCCAGTACTTC.